Below are 26 T cell receptor beta chains sequenced from a single sample in a study of T cells after yellow fever vaccination. One entry per CDR3 protein results from TCRdb running MiXCR on the 5' RACE reads. Of 300,000 to 350,000 distinct CDR3 sequences listed, about 4% are singletons. The sequencing used PBMCs, collected 5 days after the yellow fever booster vaccination. The origin of the receptors is a man between 18 and 35 years old who received the YFV17D yellow fever vaccine.

The chain is built from TRBV20-1 and TRBJ1-4; a weak D match, TRBD1 (5 bases). The V gene's germline CDR1 is DFQATT and CDR2 SNEGSKA (reference sequence). This CDR3 spans 13 amino acids. With 5 bases removed from V and 8 bases from J, the gap between germline ends came to 15 bases. The CDR3: CSARTPSKEKLFF. As DNA, the CDR3 is TGCAGTGCTCGGACACCCTCAAAAGAAAAACTGTTTTTT.

The chain carries TRBV4-3 and TRBJ2-7, with D unresolved. This CDR3 is built from 16 residues. V dropped 0 bases and J dropped 5 bases, with 17 bases sitting between them. In germline, CDR1 is LGHNA, CDR2 YSLEER. The CDR3: CASSQDLGRGRNEQYF. The CDR3 region has the DNA TGCGCCAGCAGCCAAGACCTAGGCCGCGGTAGGAACGAGCAGTACTTC.

In its sample, this clonotype was seen many times. The chain carries TRBV19 and TRBJ1-1, with TRBD1 identical over 12 bases. The ends lost 5 bases at V and 5 bases at J; junction bases unmatched: 3. CDR3 length: 14 amino acids. Germline CDR1 and CDR2: LNHDA and SQIVND (reference sequence). The CDR3 region is CASSPGQGATEAFF. Written as DNA, the CDR3 is TGTGCCAGTAGTCCGGGACAGGGGGCGACTGAAGCTTTCTTT.

This chain links TRBV2 with TRBJ2-2; either TRBD1 or TRBD2 may fit D (5 bases each). Germline V lookup: CDR1 SNHLY, CDR2 FYNNEI. CDR3 length: 14 amino acids. Trimming removed 5 bases from V and 9 bases from J, with 16 bases in between. The CDR3 DNA is TGTGCCAGCAGTTCACGGGACCACTCTTGGGAGCTGTTTTTT. Its protein is CASSSRDHSWELFF.

The V and J genes are TRBV12-3 or TRBV12-4 and TRBJ1-1, with D possibly matching TRBD1 (6 bases). This CDR3 region has 12 residues. Between the trimmed V and J ends, which lost 6 bases and 7 bases, there was a span of 12 bases. CDR3 bases: TGTGCCAGCAGCCCAACCAGGGGTGAAGCTTTCTTT. This translates into CASSPTRGEAFF.

This clonotype was detected only a few times. The chain uses TRBV5-1 and TRBJ1-2, with 9 nucleotides matching TRBD1. Looked up from germline, CDR1 is SGHRS and CDR2 is YFSETQ. V shed 0 bases and J 4 bases; nucleotides not matched to a gene: 7. The CDR3 runs to 16 residues. CDR3 sequence: CASSLEWGQGPYGYTF. The CDR3 DNA follows: TGCGCCAGCAGCTTGGAGTGGGGACAGGGTCCCTATGGCTACACCTTC.

As regards this clonotype: Germline and junction disagree at one end, which may indicate a read error. V is TRBV5-1 and J is TRBJ2-3, with D possibly being TRBD1 (6 bases). The CDR3 length is 14 residues. In germline, CDR1 is SGHRS, CDR2 YFSETQ. CDR3 coding DNA: TGCGCCAGCAGCGCTGGACAGAGCACAGATAAGCAGTATTTT. It specifies CASSAGQSTDKQYF.

This clonotype was seen more than once but under ten times. The CDR3 is CASSLKGPNSSYEQYV. The CDR3 coding sequence is TGTGCCAGCAGCTTAAAGGGCCCGAATAGCTCCTACGAGCAGTACGTC. V and J are TRBV11-2 and TRBJ2-7; D is unresolved. Trimming cost V 2 bases and J 0 bases, with 14 bases left between them. Per the germline V gene, CDR1 is SGHAT and CDR2 is FQNNGV. The CDR3 extends over 16 amino acids.

This clonotype has only a few counts. The chain joins TRBV5-1 to TRBJ2-1, with D perhaps matching TRBD1 or TRBD2 (5 bases each). The V gene lost 5 bases and the J gene lost 9 bases, with 12 bases spanning the gap. The germline gives CDR1 SGHRS, CDR2 YFSETQ. The CDR3 extends over 12 amino acids. The CDR3 sequence: CASSGDGSEQFF. The CDR3 DNA follows: TGCGCCAGCAGTGGGGACGGCAGTGAGCAGTTCTTC.

The rearrangement uses TRBV4-1 and TRBJ2-1; TRBD2 matches 9 bases. This CDR3 is built from 14 residues. CDR1 and CDR2 (germline): MGHRA, YSYEKL. V trimming: 3 bases; J trimming: 10 bases; junction bases outside the gene matches: 7. CDR3 nucleotide sequence: TGCGCCAGCAGCCACGGCGGGGGGGCCCGGGAGCAGTTCTTC. Its protein is CASSHGGGAREQFF.

This rearrangement joins TRBV4-3 to TRBJ2-5; D is unclear. V was clipped by 1 base and J by 4 bases, with 13 bases between them. CDR1 LGHNA and CDR2 YSLEER come from the germline V gene. CDR3 length equals 15 residues. In DNA form, the CDR3 reads TGCGCCAGCAGCCAAGGAAGGGAAGGATTAGAGACCCAGTACTTC. Translated: CASSQGREGLETQYF.

This clonotype was found many times. This chain connects TRBV11-2 to TRBJ2-3; D is undetermined. With 5 bases removed from V and 5 bases from J, the gap between germline ends came to 8 bases. The V gene's germline CDR1 is SGHAT and CDR2 FQNNGV. The CDR3 runs to 12 residues. CDR3 sequence reads: CASSLTIDTQYF. DNA of the CDR3: TGTGCCAGCAGCCTCACGATAGATACGCAGTATTTT.

This clonotype was observed a few times. J is TRBJ2-3 and V is TRBV5-6; maybe TRBD1 (6 bases). Germline V gene sequence: CDR1 SGHDT, CDR2 YYEEEE. CDR3 length: 14 residues. V was pared by 0 bases and J by 8 bases, with 13 bases between. CDR3 region: CASSLEDSTGTQYF. In nucleotides, the CDR3 is TGTGCCAGCAGCTTGGAGGACAGTACCGGTACGCAGTATTTT.

This clonotype came up a few times. This chain joins TRBV7-6 and TRBJ1-1; D not certain. The V gene's germline CDR1 is SGHVS and CDR2 FNYEAQ. The CDR3 runs 14 residues. Trimming removed 5 bases at V and 7 bases at J, with 17 bases between. The CDR3 reads CASSRPGKSLEAFF. The CDR3, as DNA: TGTGCCAGCAGCCGCCCAGGAAAGTCCCTTGAAGCTTTCTTT.

This clonotype was detected ten times or more. The CDR3 DNA is TGCAGCGTTGAAGATGAGGGGCGGTCCACGGGTGGCTACACCTTC. This encodes CSVEDEGRSTGGYTF. The chain combines TRBV29-1 with TRBJ1-2, with D perhaps TRBD1 (5 bases). The CDR3 is 15 residues long. Germline CDR1 is SQVTM and CDR2 is ANQGSEA. Trimming removed 0 bases from V and 7 bases from J, with 18 bases in between. Together with reference TRBV29-1 and TRBJ1-2, the CDR3 gives the full variable domain: SAVISQKPSRDICQRGTSLTIQCQVDSQVTMMFWYRQQPGQSLTLIATANQGSEATYESGFVIDKFPISRPNLTFSTLTVSNMSPEDSSIYLCSVEDEGRSTGGYTFGSGTRLTVV.

V is TRBV5-4 and J is TRBJ1-2, with TRBD1 matching over 9 bases. Unmatched junction bases numbered 11, after V lost 0 bases and J lost 8 bases. The CDR3 extends over 16 amino acids. Germline lookup yields CDR1 SGHNT and CDR2 YYREEE (reference sequence). In DNA form, the CDR3 reads TGTGCCAGCAGCTTGGGGAGTGTACAGGGGGCGATAGGCTACACCTTC. It yields the protein CASSLGSVQGAIGYTF.

This clonotype has ten or more counts. The V call is TRBV7-9, the J call TRBJ1-5; the D is unclear. This CDR3 contains 14 residues. Germline CDR1 and CDR2: SEHNR and FQNEAQ (reference sequence). V lost 1 base, J lost 5 bases, and 9 bases lay in between. The CDR3 DNA reads TGTGCCAGCAGCTTAGGGCAGGACCATCAGCCCCAGCATTTT. It yields the protein CASSLGQDHQPQHF.

In this sample, this clonotype turned up many times. The V call is TRBV4-3, the J call TRBJ2-7; D is ambiguous. Germline V gives CDR1 LGHNA, CDR2 YSLEER. The V end was cut by 1 base, the J end by 5 bases, with 9 bases between. This CDR3 is 13 amino acids long. The CDR3 protein is CASSQGVGHEQYV. In DNA, the CDR3 is TGCGCCAGCAGCCAAGGGGTAGGGCACGAGCAGTACGTC.

A few counts support this clonotype. The chain joins TRBV4-3 to TRBJ2-1; TRBD1 aligns across 9 bases. Germline CDR1 reads LGHNA; CDR2 reads YSLEER. With V trimmed by 4 bases and J by 9 bases, 13 bases remained unmatched. The length of the CDR3 is 16 residues. The CDR3 region is CASSRVQGALSSEQFF. The CDR3 DNA is TGCGCCAGCAGCCGAGTACAGGGGGCGCTTTCGAGTGAGCAGTTCTTC.

At least ten counts were recorded for this clonotype. The gene calls are TRBV29-1 and TRBJ1-4; 8 positions agree with TRBD1. Germline CDR1 is SQVTM and CDR2 is ANQGSEA. The V and J ends lost 0 bases and 11 bases, in that order; junction bases with no gene match: 11. The CDR3 consists of 15 residues. The CDR3 DNA follows: TGCAGCGTTGAAGATTCTGCGGCAGGGGGCGGGAAACTGTTTTTT. This encodes CSVEDSAAGGGKLFF.

The chain carries TRBV14 and TRBJ2-3; 10 positions agree with TRBD2. The CDR3 runs 16 residues. Losses at the gene ends were 3 bases for V and 2 bases for J; bases not matched to a gene: 5. Germline CDR1 reads SGHDN; CDR2 reads FVKESK. DNA for the CDR3: TGTGCCAGCAGCCATCTAGCGGGGGCATTCACAGATACGCAGTATTTT. Its protein is CASSHLAGAFTDTQYF.

Only a few counts were recorded for this clonotype. The chain combines TRBV7-2 with TRBJ1-5; 9 bases map to TRBD1. Germline V CDR1 and CDR2: SGHTA, FQGNSA. J was trimmed by 6 bases and V by 4 bases; bases with no gene match: 7. There are 15 residues in the CDR3. CDR3 bases: TGTGCCAGCAGCTGGATCGGGACAGGGTCTCAGCCCCAGCATTTT. Its protein product is CASSWIGTGSQPQHF.

This clonotype was recorded a few times. The chain has TRBV29-1 and TRBJ1-2; 7 bases map to TRBD1. V was clipped by 2 bases and J by 2 bases; unmatched bases: 2. CDR1 is SQVTM and CDR2 is ANQGSEA in the germline V gene. The CDR3 is 13 residues long. The chain's CDR3 is CSVEMGQNYGYTF. CDR3 sequence (DNA): TGCAGCGTTGAAATGGGACAGAACTATGGCTACACCTTC.

This clonotype was counted many times. The CDR3 coding sequence is TGTGCCAGCAGTCCGGACGAAAAAGAGACCCAGTACTTC. Its protein product is CASSPDEKETQYF. V is TRBV6-2 or TRBV6-3 and J is TRBJ2-5; D is ambiguous. V was cut by 5 bases and J by 3 bases, with 10 bases left in between. This CDR3 is built from 13 residues. Germline-derived CDR1 and CDR2 are MNHEY and SVGEGT.

This clonotype has ten or more counts. This chain uses TRBV12-3 or TRBV12-4 with TRBJ1-2, with D unclear. This CDR3 region has 14 residues. The V and J ends lost 4 bases and 8 bases respectively, with 17 bases between them. The CDR3 loop reads CASSSGRAVTGYTF. The CDR3 DNA reads TGTGCCAGCAGTTCGGGGAGGGCGGTTACGGGCTACACCTTC.

This clonotype has just a few counts. The rearrangement uses TRBV24-1 and TRBJ2-1; 12 positions match TRBD2. Germline V gene lookup returns CDR1 KGHDR and CDR2 SFDVKD. The ends lost 3 bases at V and 7 bases at J; junction bases unmatched: 9. The CDR3 contains 17 residues. CDR3 sequence reads: CATSDETSGGSGNEQFF. The DNA of the CDR3 is TGTGCCACCAGTGATGAGACTAGCGGGGGCAGTGGGAATGAGCAGTTCTTC.